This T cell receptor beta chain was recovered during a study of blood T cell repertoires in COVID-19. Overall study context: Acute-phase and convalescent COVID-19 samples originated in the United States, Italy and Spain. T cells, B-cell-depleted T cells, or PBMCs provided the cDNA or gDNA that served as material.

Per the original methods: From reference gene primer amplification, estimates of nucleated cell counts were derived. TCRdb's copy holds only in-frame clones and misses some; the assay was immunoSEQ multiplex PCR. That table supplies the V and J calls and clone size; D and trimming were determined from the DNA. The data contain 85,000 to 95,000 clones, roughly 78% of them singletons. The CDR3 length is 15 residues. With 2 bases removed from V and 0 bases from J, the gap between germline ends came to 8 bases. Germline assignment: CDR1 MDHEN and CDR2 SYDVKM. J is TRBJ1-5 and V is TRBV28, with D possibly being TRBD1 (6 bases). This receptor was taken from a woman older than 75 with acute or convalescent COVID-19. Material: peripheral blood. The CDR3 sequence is CASSLQGHSNQPQHF. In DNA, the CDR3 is TGTGCCAGCAGTTTACAGGGGCATAGCAATCAGCCCCAGCATTTT. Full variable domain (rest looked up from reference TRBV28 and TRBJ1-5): DVKVTQSSRYLVKRTGEKVFLECVQDMDHENMFWYRQDPGLGLRLIYFSYDVKMKEKGDIPEGYSVSREKKERFSLILESASTNQTSMYLCASSLQGHSNQPQHFGDGTRLSIL.